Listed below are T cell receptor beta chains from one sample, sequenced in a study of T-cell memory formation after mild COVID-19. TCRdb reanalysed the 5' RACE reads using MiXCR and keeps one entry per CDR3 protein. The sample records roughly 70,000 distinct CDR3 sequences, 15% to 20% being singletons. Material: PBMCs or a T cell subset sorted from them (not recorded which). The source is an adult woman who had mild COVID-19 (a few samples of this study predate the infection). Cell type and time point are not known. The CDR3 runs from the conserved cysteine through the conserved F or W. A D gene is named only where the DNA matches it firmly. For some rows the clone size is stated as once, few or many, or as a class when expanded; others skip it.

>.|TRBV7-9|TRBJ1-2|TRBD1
CASSPSLTGGAAGYTF
TGTGCCAGCAGCCCAAGTCTCACAGGGGGCGCGGCTGGCTACACCTTC
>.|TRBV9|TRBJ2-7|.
CASSVDGGPNEQYF
TGTGCCAGCAGCGTAGATGGGGGCCCCAACGAGCAGTACTTC
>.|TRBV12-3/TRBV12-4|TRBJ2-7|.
CASSLGSYGIRNEQYF
TGTGCCAGCAGTTTAGGGTCCTATGGGATCAGGAACGAGCAGTACTTC
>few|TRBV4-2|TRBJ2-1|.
CASSRVPDNEQFF
TGTGCCAGCAGCCGCGTACCCGACAATGAGCAGTTCTTC
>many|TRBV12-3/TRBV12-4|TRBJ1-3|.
CASRTDSRSGNTIYF
TGTGCCAGCAGGACGGACAGTCGCTCTGGAAACACCATATATTTT
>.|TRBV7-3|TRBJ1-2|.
CASSLTGQMDYGYTF
TGTGCCAGCAGCTTAACCGGACAGATGGACTATGGCTACACCTTC
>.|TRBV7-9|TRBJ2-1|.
CASSPPEVSYNEQFF
TGTGCCAGCAGCCCGCCTGAGGTGTCCTACAATGAGCAGTTCTTC
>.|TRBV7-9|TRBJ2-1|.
CASSFIRDSPMIEQFF
TGTGCCAGCAGCTTTATCCGGGACTCGCCCATGATAGAGCAGTTCTTC
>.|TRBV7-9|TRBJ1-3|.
CASSPTYGTQPGNTIYF
TGTGCCAGCAGCCCTACTTACGGGACACAACCCGGAAACACCATATATTTT
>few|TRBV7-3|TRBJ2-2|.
CASSLAPTGSGELFF
TGTGCCAGCAGCTTAGCCCCAACAGGGTCCGGGGAGCTGTTTTTT
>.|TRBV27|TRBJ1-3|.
CASRSISGDSGNTIYF
TGTGCCAGCAGGTCTATTTCAGGGGATTCTGGAAACACCATATATTTT
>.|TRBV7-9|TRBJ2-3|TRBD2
CASSSSGGTTDTQYF
TGTGCCAGCAGCTCTAGCGGGGGGACCACAGATACGCAGTATTTT
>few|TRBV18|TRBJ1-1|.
CASGEADLNTEAFF
TGTGCCAGCGGGGAAGCGGATTTGAACACTGAAGCTTTCTTT
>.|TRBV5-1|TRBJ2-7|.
CASSMEGRSYEQYF
TGCGCCAGCAGCATGGAGGGCAGATCCTACGAGCAGTACTTC
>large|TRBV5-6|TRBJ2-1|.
CASSFDGSYNEQFF
TGTGCCAGCAGCTTCGACGGCTCCTACAATGAGCAGTTCTTC
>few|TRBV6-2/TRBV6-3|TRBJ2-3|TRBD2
CASSSSGTSGGSVGTQYF
TGTGCCAGCAGTTCCTCCGGGACTAGCGGGGGGTCCGTGGGTACGCAGTATTTT
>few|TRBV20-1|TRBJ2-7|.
CSARGRESQYEQYF
TGCAGTGCTAGAGGGAGGGAATCCCAATACGAGCAGTACTTC
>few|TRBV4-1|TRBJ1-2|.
CASSQAAGINYGYTF
TGCGCCAGCAGCCAAGCGGCAGGGATTAACTATGGCTACACCTTC
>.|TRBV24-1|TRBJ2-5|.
CATSDLQDFQETQYF
TGTGCCACCAGTGACCTTCAGGATTTTCAAGAGACCCAGTACTTC
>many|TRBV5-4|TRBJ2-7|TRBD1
CASSPGTGNYEQYF
TGTGCCAGCAGCCCCGGGACAGGGAACTACGAGCAGTACTTC
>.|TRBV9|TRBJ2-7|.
CASSVGDGDYGSYEQYF
TGTGCCAGCAGCGTAGGGGACGGGGATTACGGATCCTACGAGCAGTACTTC
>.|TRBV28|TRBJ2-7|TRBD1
CASVAGQGALYEQYF
TGTGCCAGCGTGGCCGGGCAGGGGGCTCTATACGAGCAGTACTTC